The 29 T cell receptor beta chains listed next were all sequenced from one sample in a study of blood T cell dynamics during melanoma immunotherapy. Regarding time point: week 3, after first cycle of checkpoint inhibitor. Libraries were prepared by immunoSEQ multiplex PCR; TCRdb keeps only in-frame clonotypes and omits some of them. The table has approximately 20,000 clones, roughly 87% seen once; the top ten hold roughly 7.6%. The sample here was blood, taken from a patient treated with checkpoint blockade. Source of these receptors: a human donor with melanoma.

The chain is built from TRBV7-2 and TRBJ2-1; 7 bases are a match to TRBD1. Trimming at V came to 4 bases and at J to 0 bases, leaving 3 bases not matched to a gene. CDR1 and CDR2 from the germline V gene are SGHTA and FQGNSA. The CDR3 sequence is 15 residues long. The CDR3 here is CASSWDSSSYNEQFF. The CDR3 nucleotides are TGTGCCAGCAGCTGGGACAGTAGCTCCTACAATGAGCAGTTCTTC.

The J gene is TRBJ2-1, the V gene TRBV9, with D maybe TRBD2 (6 bases). V was cut by 4 bases and J by 7 bases, with 21 bases left in between. The CDR3 consists of 16 residues. Germline V gene lookup returns CDR1 SGDLS and CDR2 YYNGEE. For the CDR3, the DNA is TGTGCCAGCAGCCCGGGTTCTGGGGGGTGGCAAAATGAGCAGTTCTTC. Translating it yields CASSPGSGGWQNEQFF.

This chain connects TRBV6-1 to TRBJ1-5, with TRBD1 matching over 10 bases. CDR1 is MNHNS and CDR2 is SASEGT in the germline V gene. The CDR3 loop spans 16 amino acids. Losses at the gene ends were 1 base for V and 5 bases for J; bases not matched to a gene: 5. The CDR3 sequence: CASSEVGTGVYQPQHF. The CDR3 DNA sequence: TGTGCCAGCAGTGAAGTCGGGACAGGGGTCTATCAGCCCCAGCATTTT.

The rearrangement uses TRBV4-3 and TRBJ2-7; 12 bases are a match to TRBD1. The CDR3 is 15 residues long. Germline CDR1 is LGHNA and CDR2 is YSLEER. J was trimmed by 3 bases and V by 1 base; bases with no gene match: 1. The CDR3 bases are TGCGCCAGCAGCCAAGGGGACAGGGGGCTCTACGAGCAGTACTTC. This gives the protein CASSQGDRGLYEQYF.

The V call is TRBV29-1, the J call TRBJ1-1, with D unresolved. Trimming stripped 4 bases from V and 4 bases from J, with 10 bases between. Germline lookup yields CDR1 SQVTM and CDR2 ANQGSEA. The CDR3 has 12 amino acids. The CDR3 DNA reads as TGCAGCGTTGTACCGGGGAGCACTGAAGCTTTCTTT. Translation gives CSVVPGSTEAFF.

CDR3 region: CASSDSGRTQETQYF. CDR3 nucleotides: TGTGCCAGCAGTGATAGCGGAAGAACCCAAGAGACCCAGTACTTC. The chain uses TRBV2 and TRBJ2-5; D possibly corresponds to TRBD2 (6 bases). The germline gives CDR1 SNHLY, CDR2 FYNNEI. The CDR3 spans 15 residues. Trimming removed 3 bases from V and 1 base from J, with 12 bases in between. Full variable domain (outside the CDR3, taken from reference TRBV2 and TRBJ2-5): EPEVTQTPSHQVTQMGQEVILRCVPISNHLYFYWYRQILGQKVEFLVSFYNNEISEKSEIFDDQFSVERPDGSNFTLKIRSTKLEDSAMYFCASSDSGRTQETQYFGPGTRLLVL.

The CDR3 reads CASSLTEPTTDTQYF. The CDR3 DNA reads as TGCGCCAGCAGCTTGACGGAACCAACCACAGATACGCAGTATTTT. The chain employs TRBV5-1 and TRBJ2-3; the D is unclear. Germline V gene lookup returns CDR1 SGHRS and CDR2 YFSETQ. The CDR3 has 15 amino acids. The V end lost 1 base, the J end lost 2 bases, and 11 bases lay between the germline ends.

The rearrangement uses TRBV27 and TRBJ2-5, with D possibly being TRBD1 (6 bases). This CDR3 has 15 residues. Germline CDR1 reads MNHEY; CDR2 reads SMNVEV (reference sequence). V lost 4 bases and J lost 5, with 17 bases in between. DNA for the CDR3: TGTGCCAGCAGTTCCCGGGACACCCGAGGGGAGACCCAGTACTTC. It encodes CASSSRDTRGETQYF.

This rearrangement joins TRBV9 to TRBJ2-3, with D possibly matching TRBD1 (6 bases). The length of the CDR3 is 13 residues. Trimming took 6 bases from V and 4 from J, leaving 12 bases between them. Germline lookup yields CDR1 SGDLS and CDR2 YYNGEE. CDR3 amino acids: CASTTGNADTQYF. In DNA, the CDR3 is TGTGCCAGCACCACAGGGAACGCAGATACGCAGTATTTT. The full variable domain, in which reference TRBV9 and TRBJ2-3 provide the parts outside the CDR3, is DSGVTQTPKHLITATGQRVTLRCSPRSGDLSVYWYQQSLDQGLQFLIQYYNGEERAKGNILERFSAQQFPDLHSELNLSSLELGDSALYFCASTTGNADTQYFGPGTRLTVL.

This rearrangement joins TRBV7-2 to TRBJ1-4, with unresolved D. CDR1 is SGHTA and CDR2 is FQGNSA in the germline V gene. The CDR3 consists of 16 residues. Trimming took 1 base from V and 8 from J, leaving 17 bases between them. The chain's CDR3 is CASSLVADVTGEKLFF. The CDR3, as DNA: TGTGCCAGCAGCTTAGTTGCCGACGTCACGGGGGAAAAACTGTTTTTT.

The table lists this clone with a few counts. The rearrangement uses TRBV7-2 and TRBJ1-1, with D maybe TRBD1 (5 bases). The V gene's germline CDR1 is SGHTA and CDR2 FQGNSA. The CDR3 has 13 amino acids. V gave up 8 bases and J gave up 4 bases, with 14 bases separating them. In DNA, the CDR3 is TGTGCCAGCGCTGGGGGTCAATCCACTGAAGCTTTCTTT. It codes for CASAGGQSTEAFF.

This chain joins TRBV27 and TRBJ1-3; 7 bases match TRBD1. Germline CDR1 is MNHEY and CDR2 is SMNVEV (reference sequence). J lost 2 bases, V lost 5 bases, and 3 bases had no gene match. The length of the CDR3 is 14 residues. Here the CDR3 reads CASSPTGPGNTIYF. CDR3 DNA: TGTGCCAGCAGTCCGACAGGGCCTGGAAACACCATATATTTT.

The chain links TRBV2 to TRBJ1-5, with unresolved D. This CDR3 contains 15 residues. V lost 1 base to trimming and J lost 5 bases, with 12 bases between them. Germline CDR1 reads SNHLY; CDR2 reads FYNNEI. CDR3 loop: CASSEETRGDQPQHF. The DNA for the CDR3 is TGTGCCAGCAGTGAAGAAACGCGCGGGGATCAGCCCCAGCATTTT.

This clone was observed once. The chain carries TRBV19 and TRBJ1-1; 9 nucleotides agree with TRBD1. J was trimmed by 1 base and V by 10 bases; bases with no gene match: 4. This CDR3 spans 13 amino acids. Germline assignment: CDR1 LNHDA and CDR2 SQIVND (reference sequence). CDR3: CAIRTGENTEAFF. The DNA of the CDR3 is TGTGCCATCCGGACAGGGGAGAACACTGAAGCTTTCTTT.

This chain connects TRBV7-6 to TRBJ2-5, with D possibly being TRBD2 (5 bases). Germline CDR1 and CDR2: SGHVS and FNYEAQ. The CDR3 spans 14 residues. V was trimmed by 2 bases and J by 3 bases, leaving 10 bases between them. Here the CDR3 DNA reads TGTGCCAGCAGCTTATTCCGGGGAGAAGAGACCCAGTACTTC. Encoded protein: CASSLFRGEETQYF.

The chain joins TRBV28 to TRBJ2-7; 14 bases match TRBD2. From germline, CDR1 is MDHEN and CDR2 SYDVKM. The V gene end was trimmed by 7 bases and the J gene end by 2 bases; junction bases not matched to a gene: 10. The CDR3 extends over 17 amino acids. The CDR3: CASISPGLAGVAYEQYF. CDR3 sequence (DNA): TGTGCCAGCATTAGTCCGGGACTAGCGGGAGTGGCCTACGAGCAGTACTTC.

The CDR3 loop reads CASRYMGGGAEAFF. For the CDR3, the DNA is TGTGCCAGCAGATATATGGGCGGGGGCGCTGAAGCTTTCTTT. The J gene is TRBJ1-1, the V gene TRBV27, with D perhaps matching TRBD1 (6 bases). The CDR3 sequence is 14 residues long. Trimming shortened V by 6 bases and J by 6 bases, and 17 bases separated the two germline ends. Germline V lookup: CDR1 MNHEY, CDR2 SMNVEV (reference sequence).

This clone was found once. The chain has TRBV21-1 and TRBJ1-2; TRBD1 reflects the table's D call only, with no check against the DNA. TRBV21-1 is designated a pseudogene. This CDR3 is 15 amino acids long. In DNA, the CDR3 is TGTGCCAGCCGAATCCAGACAGGGGGCGGCTATGGCTACACCTTC. Translating gives CASRIQTGGGYGYTF.

The genes are TRBV29-1 and TRBJ2-2; 10 bases are a match to TRBD2. Per the germline V gene, CDR1 is SQVTM and CDR2 is ANQGSEA. J gave up 5 bases and V 7 bases, and 7 bases lay outside the gene matches. CDR3 length equals 14 residues. The CDR3 DNA follows: TGCAGCGCCAAGCGGGAGGGGAGGACCGGGGAGCTGTTTTTT. Its translation: CSAKREGRTGELFF.

The genes are TRBV11-3 and TRBJ2-5; D is undetermined. With the DNA end fitting TRBJ2-7 better, the J assignment may be wrong. The germline CDR1 and CDR2 sequences are SGHNT and YENEEA. The CDR3 has 14 residues. CDR3 DNA: TGTGCCAGCAGCCTCCTCTCCCGGTACTACGAGCAGTACTTC. This codes for CASSLLSRYYEQYF.

The J gene is TRBJ2-7, the V gene TRBV4-2; D may match TRBD1 or TRBD2 (9 bases each). This CDR3 has 21 amino acids. Trimming took off 2 bases at V and 4 bases at J, with 33 bases between the two ends. Germline V gives CDR1 LGHNA, CDR2 YNFKEQ. CDR3 amino acids: CASSQIPRGGGRTGALYEQYF. The CDR3 DNA sequence: TGTGCCAGCAGCCAAATCCCGCGGGGGGGAGGAAGGACAGGGGCACTTTACGAGCAGTACTTC.

The genes are TRBV19 and TRBJ1-1; 12 bases are a match to TRBD1. This CDR3 spans 16 amino acids. The germline V gene encodes CDR1 LNHDA and CDR2 SQIVND (reference sequence). J was trimmed by 5 bases and V by 7 bases; bases with no gene match: 11. In nucleotides, the CDR3 is TGTGCCAGTATCCCAAGGGGGACAGGGGGCCGAACTGAAGCTTTCTTT. It codes for CASIPRGTGGRTEAFF.

The V and J genes are TRBV19 and TRBJ1-2; TRBD1 matches 7 bases. V shed 2 bases and J 5 bases; nucleotides not matched to a gene: 5. The CDR3 consists of 14 residues. CDR1 is LNHDA, CDR2 SQIVND, per germline (reference sequence). The CDR3 sequence is CASSISHRGYGYTF. In DNA form, the CDR3 reads TGTGCCAGTAGTATAAGTCACAGGGGATATGGCTACACCTTC. Variable domain in full (rest from reference TRBV19 and TRBJ1-2): DGGITQSPKYLFRKEGQNVTLSCEQNLNHDAMYWYRQDPGQGLRLIYYSQIVNDFQKGDIAEGYSVSREKKESFPLTVTSAQKNPTAFYLCASSISHRGYGYTFGSGTRLTVV.

This chain uses TRBV6-5 with TRBJ1-4, with unresolved D. This CDR3 has 14 amino acids. Germline assignment: CDR1 MNHEY and CDR2 SVGAGI. Trimming pared 6 bases from V and 0 bases from J, leaving 8 bases between. CDR3 in amino acids: CASSPEPTNEKLFF. As DNA, the CDR3 is TGTGCCAGCAGCCCCGAACCAACTAATGAAAAACTGTTTTTT.

This sequence joins TRBV5-1 and TRBJ1-2; D perhaps matches TRBD1 (6 bases). The length of the CDR3 is 17 residues. V shed 1 base and J shed 0 bases, with 16 bases lying between them. Germline-derived CDR1 and CDR2 are SGHRS and YFSETQ. CDR3: CASSLRGAGETNYGYTF. CDR3 nucleotides: TGCGCCAGCAGCTTGAGGGGGGCCGGGGAAACTAACTATGGCTACACCTTC.

This chain joins TRBV6-5 and TRBJ1-1; D may be TRBD1 (5 bases). The CDR3 runs 14 residues. V lost 4 bases, J lost 0 bases, and 9 bases lay in between. Germline values: CDR1 MNHEY, CDR2 SVGAGI. CDR3 residues: CASSSDTMNTEAFF. The CDR3 nucleotides are TGTGCCAGCAGTTCGGACACGATGAACACTGAAGCTTTCTTT.

This clone was picked up a small number of times. The chain links TRBV11-3 to TRBJ2-1; 11 bases line up with TRBD2. Per germline, CDR1 SGHNT and CDR2 YENEEA. With 4 bases clipped from V and 8 bases from J, the junction kept 7 bases outside the gene matches. This CDR3 comprises 15 residues. The chain's CDR3 is CASSSRTSGLHEQFF. CDR3 nucleotide sequence: TGTGCCAGCAGCTCAAGGACTAGCGGGTTGCATGAGCAGTTCTTC. Supplemented by reference TRBV11-3 and TRBJ2-1, the full variable domain reads EAGVVQSPRYKIIEKKQPVAFWCNPISGHNTLYWYLQNLGQGPELLIRYENEEAVDDSQLPKDRFSAERLKGVDSTLKIQPAELGDSAVYLCASSSRTSGLHEQFFGPGTRLTVL.

The chain uses TRBV5-1 and TRBJ2-7; tentative D call: TRBD2 (6 bases). The CDR3 is 16 residues long. Germline CDR1 reads SGHRS; CDR2 reads YFSETQ. The ends were cut back, 0 bases at V and 7 bases at J, with 20 bases in the middle. The CDR3 nucleotides are TGCGCCAGCAGCTTGGGTGTCGGACCTGCTCGGGGGGAGCAGTACTTC. It specifies CASSLGVGPARGEQYF.

In its sample, this clone was seen once. This chain joins TRBV6-4 and TRBJ2-1, with 7 bases identical to TRBD1. Germline loops: CDR1 MRHNA, CDR2 SNTAGT. The J segment lost 8 bases and the V segment lost 2 bases, leaving 6 bases of the junction unmatched. The CDR3 has 14 residues. CDR3 loop: CASSDGQAGDEQFF. The DNA of the CDR3 is TGTGCCAGCAGTGACGGACAGGCAGGGGATGAGCAGTTCTTC.